The 23 T cell receptor beta chains in this list originate from one sample, sequenced in a study of CXCR3-negative and CXCR3-positive naive CD8 T cells. Study-level points and caveats: Hydrophobicity was higher for TRB CDR3s found in CXCR3-positive naive cells than in CXCR3-negative naive cells.

The method, 5' RACE with UMI labels, was used to prepare the TRB cDNA libraries. Each CDR3 protein gets one entry in TCRdb, which reprocessed the 5' RACE reads and gives no DNA. Recorded for this sample: some 150,000 distinct CDR3 sequences. These receptors' targets are unknown. The material sequenced was naive CXCR3+ CD8+ T cells from blood. As to subset: CD45RO-CCR7+CD27+CD95- naive CD8+ T cells expressing CXCR3 (TNR3+). The receptor source for this set is a human donor in good health. Some clones in this sample may be carry-over from other donors' samples.

This chain joins TRBV15 and TRBJ2-7; no DNA is available, so the TRBD2 call from TCRdb remains unchecked. This CDR3 region has 13 residues. The germline V gene has CDR1 LNHNV and CDR2 YYDKDF (reference sequence). This CDR3 is CATSRASGYEQYF.

The gene calls are TRBV29-1 and TRBJ2-1. The germline V gene encodes CDR1 SQVTM and CDR2 ANQGSEA. This CDR3 is 14 amino acids long. The chain's CDR3 is CSVEEGMIYNEQFF.

The chain has TRBV29-1 and TRBJ1-1; absent DNA, TCRdb's TRBD1 call cannot be checked. CDR1 SQVTM and CDR2 ANQGSEA come from the germline V gene. This CDR3 region has 14 residues. CDR3 loop: CSAFGQGYDTEAFF.

The chain links TRBV7-8 to TRBJ2-7. The germline V gene encodes CDR1 SGHVS and CDR2 FQNEAQ. CDR3 size: 15 residues. CDR3 sequence reads: CASSLSGESSYEQYF.

The chain carries TRBV12-3 or TRBV12-4 and TRBJ2-2; TCRdb names TRBD1, which stays unverified in the absence of DNA. There are 15 residues in the CDR3. The CDR3 sequence: CASRPSGPNTGELFF.

This chain links TRBV13 with TRBJ2-3; TCRdb's D call, TRBD1, is unchecked because there is no DNA. From germline, CDR1 is PRHDT and CDR2 FYEKMQ (reference sequence). The CDR3 covers 18 residues. Here the CDR3 reads CASSLRAGHRPNTDTQYF.

The chain carries TRBV6-5 and TRBJ2-3. Germline V lookup: CDR1 MNHEY, CDR2 SVGAGI. The CDR3 length is 15 residues. The CDR3 spells CASSGQPMATDTQYF.

The genes are TRBV7-9 and TRBJ1-4. The CDR3 consists of 14 residues. CDR1 and CDR2 from the germline V gene are SEHNR and FQNEAQ (reference sequence). The CDR3 sequence is CASSPWTGYEKLFF.

CDR3 loop: CASSLRIGYEQYF. The rearrangement links TRBV5-6 to TRBJ2-7. The CDR3 runs to 13 residues. Germline CDR1 is SGHDT and CDR2 is YYEEEE.

The V gene is TRBV2, the J gene TRBJ2-2; no DNA is available, so the TRBD2 call from TCRdb remains unchecked. CDR1 is SNHLY, CDR2 FYNNEI, per germline. The CDR3 has 14 amino acids. Here the CDR3 reads CASSEGRRTGELFF.

The chain links TRBV29-1 to TRBJ1-5. The CDR3 has 14 amino acids. Germline assignment: CDR1 SQVTM and CDR2 ANQGSEA. The CDR3 reads CSVLLAGPNQPQHF.

CDR3 sequence reads: CASSLGTIPNEQFF. The chain couples TRBV11-1 to TRBJ2-1; TCRdb names TRBD2, which stays unverified in the absence of DNA. This CDR3 has 14 amino acids. The V gene's germline CDR1 is SGHAT and CDR2 FQDESV (reference sequence).

V is TRBV9 and J is TRBJ2-7; the D call of TRBD1 rests on TCRdb alone, since no DNA is present to check it. There are 12 residues in the CDR3. Looked up from germline, CDR1 is SGDLS and CDR2 is YYNGEE. This CDR3 is CASSAPDHEQYF.

The J gene is TRBJ1-2, the V gene TRBV12-3 or TRBV12-4; as DNA is missing, the TRBD1 call by TCRdb cannot be tested. There are 13 residues in the CDR3. The CDR3 here is CASSWTGGYGYTF.

This rearrangement joins TRBV12-3 or TRBV12-4 to TRBJ2-1; no DNA is available, so the TRBD1 call from TCRdb remains unchecked. CDR3 length: 14 amino acids. The CDR3 here is CASSDRGFYNEQFF.

This chain uses TRBV6-5 with TRBJ1-5. CDR1 is MNHEY, CDR2 SVGAGI, per germline. The length of the CDR3 is 15 residues. The CDR3 spells CASSYKEGGGQPQHF.

The CDR3 protein is CASSLETGYNEQFF. The V gene is TRBV7-3, the J gene TRBJ2-1; no DNA is available, so the TRBD1 call from TCRdb remains unchecked. In germline, CDR1 is SGHTA, CDR2 FQGTGA. The CDR3 spans 14 residues.

The chain combines TRBV5-1 with TRBJ2-7; the TRBD1 assignment by TCRdb is unverifiable without DNA. Germline V gene data show CDR1 as SGHRS and CDR2 as YFSETQ. This CDR3 contains 13 residues. CDR3 amino acids: CASSSTGAGEQYF.

V gene TRBV29-1 combines with J gene TRBJ2-2; TCRdb returns TRBD1, unconfirmable since there is no DNA. CDR1 is SQVTM, CDR2 ANQGSEA, per germline. CDR3 length: 13 residues. CDR3 residues: CSALGTKAGELFF.

This sequence joins TRBV13 and TRBJ1-2; TCRdb reports TRBD1, a call that lacks DNA to check it against. Germline V gives CDR1 PRHDT, CDR2 FYEKMQ (reference sequence). The CDR3 spans 14 residues. The CDR3 loop is CASSLLTGLNGYTF.

V is TRBV4-3 and J is TRBJ1-1; TCRdb names TRBD1, which stays unverified in the absence of DNA. Germline-derived CDR1 and CDR2 are LGHNA and YSLEER. The CDR3 runs 15 residues. CDR3 in amino acids: CASSQDRGHDTEAFF.

This chain connects TRBV6-2 or TRBV6-3 to TRBJ2-7; TCRdb picks TRBD2, but there is no DNA to check that call. The CDR3 contains 17 residues. Germline V gene data show CDR1 as MNHEY and CDR2 as SVGEGT. CDR3 protein: CASSSREYLRVSYEQYF.

The rearrangement uses TRBV28 and TRBJ2-5; no DNA is available, so the TRBD2 call from TCRdb remains unchecked. Germline V lookup: CDR1 MDHEN, CDR2 SYDVKM. The CDR3 spans 19 residues. CDR3 in amino acids: CASSPLFSGTSGFQETQYF.